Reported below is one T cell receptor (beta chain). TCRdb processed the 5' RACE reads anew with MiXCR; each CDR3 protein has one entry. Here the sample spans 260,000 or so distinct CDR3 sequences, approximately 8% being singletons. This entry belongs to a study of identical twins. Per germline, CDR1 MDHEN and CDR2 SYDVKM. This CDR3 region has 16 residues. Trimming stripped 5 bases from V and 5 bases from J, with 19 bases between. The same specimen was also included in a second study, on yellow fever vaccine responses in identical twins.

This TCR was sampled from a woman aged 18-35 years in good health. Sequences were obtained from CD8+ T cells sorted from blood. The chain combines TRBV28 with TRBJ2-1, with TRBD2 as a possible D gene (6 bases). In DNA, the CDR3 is TGTGCCAGCAGTCAAGGGCGCGGGATCTGGAACAATGAGCAGTTCTTC. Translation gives CASSQGRGIWNNEQFF. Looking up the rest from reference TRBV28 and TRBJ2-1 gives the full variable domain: DVKVTQSSRYLVKRTGEKVFLECVQDMDHENMFWYRQDPGLGLRLIYFSYDVKMKEKGDIPEGYSVSREKKERFSLILESASTNQTSMYLCASSQGRGIWNNEQFFGPGTRLTVL.